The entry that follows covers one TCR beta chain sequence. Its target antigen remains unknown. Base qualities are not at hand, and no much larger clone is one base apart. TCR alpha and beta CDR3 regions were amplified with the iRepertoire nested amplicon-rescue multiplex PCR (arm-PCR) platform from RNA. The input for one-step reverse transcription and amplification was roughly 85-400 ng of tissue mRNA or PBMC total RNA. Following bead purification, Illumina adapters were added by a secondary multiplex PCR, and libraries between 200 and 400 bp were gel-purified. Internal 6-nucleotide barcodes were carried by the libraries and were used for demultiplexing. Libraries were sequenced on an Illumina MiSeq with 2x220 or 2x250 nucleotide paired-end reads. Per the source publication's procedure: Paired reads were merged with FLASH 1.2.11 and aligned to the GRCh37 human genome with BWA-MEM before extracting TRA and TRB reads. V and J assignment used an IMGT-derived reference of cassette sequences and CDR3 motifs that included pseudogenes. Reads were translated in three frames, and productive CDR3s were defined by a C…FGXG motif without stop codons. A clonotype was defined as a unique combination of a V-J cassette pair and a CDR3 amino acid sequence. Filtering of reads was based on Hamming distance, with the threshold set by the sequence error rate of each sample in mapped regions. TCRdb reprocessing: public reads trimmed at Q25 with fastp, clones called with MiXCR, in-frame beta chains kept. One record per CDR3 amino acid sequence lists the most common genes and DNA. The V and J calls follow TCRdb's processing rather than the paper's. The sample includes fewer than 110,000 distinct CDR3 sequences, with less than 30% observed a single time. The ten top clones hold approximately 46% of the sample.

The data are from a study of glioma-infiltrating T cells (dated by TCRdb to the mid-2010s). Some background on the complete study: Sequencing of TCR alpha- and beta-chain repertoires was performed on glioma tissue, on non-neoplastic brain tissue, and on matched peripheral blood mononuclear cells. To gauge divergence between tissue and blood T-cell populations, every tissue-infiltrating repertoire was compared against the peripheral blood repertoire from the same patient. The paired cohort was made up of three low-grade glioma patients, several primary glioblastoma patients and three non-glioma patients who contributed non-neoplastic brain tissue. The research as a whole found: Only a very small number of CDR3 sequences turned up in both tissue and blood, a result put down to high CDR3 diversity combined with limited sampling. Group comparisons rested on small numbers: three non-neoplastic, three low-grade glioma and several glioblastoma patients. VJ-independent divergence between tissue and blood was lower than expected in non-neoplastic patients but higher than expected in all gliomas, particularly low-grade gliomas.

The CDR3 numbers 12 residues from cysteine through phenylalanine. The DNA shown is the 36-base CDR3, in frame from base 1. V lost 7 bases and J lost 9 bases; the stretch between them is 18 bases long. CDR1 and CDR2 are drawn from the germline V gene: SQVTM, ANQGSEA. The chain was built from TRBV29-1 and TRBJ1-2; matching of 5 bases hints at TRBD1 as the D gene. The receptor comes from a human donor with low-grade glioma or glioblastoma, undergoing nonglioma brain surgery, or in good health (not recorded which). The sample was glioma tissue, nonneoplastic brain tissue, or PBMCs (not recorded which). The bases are TGCAGCGAGAAGAGACAGTCTTATTGCTACACCTTC. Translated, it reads CSEKRQSYCYTF.